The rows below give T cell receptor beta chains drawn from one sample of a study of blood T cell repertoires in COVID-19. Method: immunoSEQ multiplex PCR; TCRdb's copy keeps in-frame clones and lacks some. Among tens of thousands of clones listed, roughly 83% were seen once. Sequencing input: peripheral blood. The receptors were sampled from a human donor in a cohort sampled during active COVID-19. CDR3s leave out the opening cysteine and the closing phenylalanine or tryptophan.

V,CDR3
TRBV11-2,ASSSDRADEKLF
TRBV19,ASSPLLGSRNTEAF
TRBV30,AWSFQGRETQY
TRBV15,ATSRSPESNTIY
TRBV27,ASRTGLANSEQY
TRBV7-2,ASSLVLLGQGRGYT
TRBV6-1,ASSGTGYPDTQY
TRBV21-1,ASSKGGGRDQPQH
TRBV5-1,ASSLQGSTNEKLF
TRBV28,ASSWTAGYGYT
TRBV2,ASTEGPQGNEQF
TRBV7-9,ASSLVRAGNTIY
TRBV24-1,ATSDQGQGRYDEQY
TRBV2,ASSTYATSGRPDTQY
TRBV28,ASSFSGVNYEQY
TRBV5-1,ASSLVSADTDTQY
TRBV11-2,ASSLEVGLLVSEQY
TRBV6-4,ASALGTSTANEQF
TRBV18,ASSPSGADTQY
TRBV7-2,ASSFQRGKQETQY
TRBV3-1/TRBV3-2,ASSRREAQGEQF
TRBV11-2,ASSLVTYSGNTIY
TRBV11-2,ASSLGGTGYGYT
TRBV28,ASSWRAGAGNEQF
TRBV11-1,ASSFEPGQGYEQY
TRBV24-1,ATSEAGTLTYEQY
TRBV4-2,ASSQEVAGGPPVYEQY
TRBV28,ASSRIPPPEALYGYT
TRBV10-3,AISDRQGYYGYT
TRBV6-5,ASSMGGGSNQPQH
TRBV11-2,ASSQRQVNTGELF
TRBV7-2,ASSFVQNQPQH
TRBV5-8,ASSLGGQIIPDTQY
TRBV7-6,ASSLGTPNYNEQF
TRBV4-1,ASSQDSQGLYEQY
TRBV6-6,ASSYGTGTGNEKLF
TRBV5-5,ASSFRAGVSYEQY
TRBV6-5,ASTPPGADTQY
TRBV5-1,ASQPGSESYNEQF
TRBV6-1,ASSEAGAIQPQH
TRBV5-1,ASSLTGADTEAF